These 25 T cell receptor beta chains originate from one sample sequenced in a study of naive and memory T cell subsets. An equimolar mix of two oligonucleotides served as the beta constant-region primer for TRBC1 and TRBC2. Ligated cDNA was amplified by four rounds of PCR with nested alpha and beta constant-region primers and SP2. TCRdb re-analysed the UMI-ligation and nested PCR reads in MiXCR, keeping a single row per CDR3 protein. The top ten clones hold approximately 0.9% of a sample with 120,000 or so distinct CDR3 sequences, just over 35% of them seen once. The sample comprised central memory CD4+ T cells from blood. Receptors were obtained from a human donor in good health.

The chain uses TRBV5-1 and TRBJ2-1; D possibly corresponds to TRBD1 (5 bases). Trimming left V 4 bases short and J 10 bases short, with 12 bases between. This CDR3 region has 12 residues. In germline, CDR1 is SGHRS, CDR2 YFSETQ. As DNA, the CDR3 is TGCGCCAGCAGCATAACACAGGTAGAGCAGTTCTTC. Protein: CASSITQVEQFF. Supplemented by reference TRBV5-1 and TRBJ2-1, the full variable domain reads KAGVTQTPRYLIKTRGQQVTLSCSPISGHRSVSWYQQTPGQGLQFLFEYFSETQRNKGNFPGRFSGRQFSNSRSEMNVSTLELGDSALYLCASSITQVEQFFGPGTRLTVL.

This clonotype turned up a few times. The chain combines TRBV20-1 with TRBJ1-1, with D possibly being TRBD1 (6 bases). CDR1 and CDR2 from the germline V gene are DFQATT and SNEGSKA (reference sequence). The CDR3 loop spans 14 amino acids. V lost 5 bases to trimming and J lost 4 bases, with 17 bases between them. CDR3 protein: CSALAGEGGTEAFF. CDR3 DNA sequence: TGCAGTGCTCTGGCAGGTGAAGGGGGCACTGAAGCTTTCTTT.

V usage is TRBV12-3 or TRBV12-4 and J usage is TRBJ2-3; no firm D call. Trimming cost V 10 bases and J 6 bases, with 14 bases left between them. The CDR3 runs to 12 residues. In nucleotides, the CDR3 is TGTGCCACCGGAAAAAGAGATGATACGCAGTATTTT. It translates to CATGKRDDTQYF.

This chain connects TRBV19 to TRBJ2-5, with 10 positions matching TRBD2. This CDR3 comprises 15 residues. With V trimmed by 6 bases and J by 5 bases, 9 bases remained unmatched. Germline lookup yields CDR1 LNHDA and CDR2 SQIVND (reference sequence). In DNA, the CDR3 is TGTGCCAGTAGCGTGCCCACTAGCGGGATTGAGACCCAGTACTTC. Translation gives CASSVPTSGIETQYF.

The rearrangement joins TRBV30 to TRBJ2-7; maybe TRBD2 (5 bases). V lost 2 bases to trimming and J lost 2 bases, with 16 bases between them. The CDR3 has 15 residues. CDR1 and CDR2 (germline): GTSNPN, SVGIG (reference sequence). The CDR3 nucleotides read TGTGCCTGGAGTCCCCTGAGGGTCCCCCCCTACGAGCAGTACTTC. Encoded protein: CAWSPLRVPPYEQYF.

The J gene is TRBJ2-1, the V gene TRBV6-1; 12 nucleotides match TRBD2. The ends lost 2 bases at V and 6 bases at J; junction bases unmatched: 2. CDR1 and CDR2 from the germline V gene are MNHNS and SASEGT. The CDR3 totals 15 residues. CDR3 region: CASSELAGGPNEQFF. CDR3 coding DNA: TGTGCCAGCAGTGAACTAGCGGGAGGGCCCAATGAGCAGTTCTTC.

J is TRBJ2-1 and V is TRBV12-3 or TRBV12-4, with D possibly matching TRBD1 (6 bases). The CDR3 loop spans 17 amino acids. V lost 6 bases and J lost 4, with 22 bases in between. CDR3 in DNA: TGTGCCAGCAGCACGAAACAGGGTTTAGCGACGTACAATGAGCAGTTCTTC. It codes for CASSTKQGLATYNEQFF.

V is TRBV10-1 and J is TRBJ2-3, with D unclear. This CDR3 has 14 amino acids. The V gene lost 2 bases and the J gene lost 4 bases, with 10 bases spanning the gap. Germline V gene sequence: CDR1 WNHNN, CDR2 SYGVQD (reference sequence). CDR3 sequence: CASSEVYSPDTQYF. The CDR3 coding sequence is TGCGCCAGCAGTGAGGTTTACAGTCCAGATACGCAGTATTTT.

This chain uses TRBV30 with TRBJ1-6; D call uncertain. Trimming removed 1 base from V and 9 bases from J, with 19 bases in between. CDR3 length: 16 residues. CDR1 is GTSNPN and CDR2 is SVGIG in the germline V gene (reference sequence). CDR3 coding DNA: TGTGCCTGGAGTGGTTTGGGATCTACCCGAATTTCACCCCTCCACTTT. Residues: CAWSGLGSTRISPLHF.

This clonotype has more than one count but fewer than ten. CDR3 residues: CASGSSISGIQETQYF. For the CDR3, the DNA is TGTGCTAGTGGTTCCTCCATTAGCGGAATACAAGAGACCCAGTACTTC. The chain uses TRBV12-5 and TRBJ2-5; D might be TRBD2 (6 bases). Germline V CDR1 and CDR2: LGHNT, FRNRAP. CDR3 length: 16 amino acids. With 4 bases removed from V and 2 bases from J, the gap between germline ends came to 17 bases.

This clonotype was detected ten times or more. This sequence joins TRBV5-8 and TRBJ2-7, with a tentative D call TRBD1 (6 bases). This CDR3 comprises 14 residues. Germline values: CDR1 SGHTS, CDR2 YDEGEE. The V gene lost 4 bases and the J gene lost 5 bases, with 16 bases spanning the gap. The CDR3 protein is CASSHPPGVDEQYF. The CDR3 region has the DNA TGTGCCAGCAGCCACCCCCCAGGGGTCGACGAGCAGTACTTC.

This sequence joins TRBV7-3 and TRBJ2-1; the match to TRBD2 covers 11 bases. In germline, CDR1 is SGHTA, CDR2 FQGTGA. V shed 4 bases, J shed 4 bases, and the junction held 3 bases outside the gene matches. The CDR3 covers 15 residues. The CDR3 bases are TGTGCCAGCAGCTCCGGGACTAGCGGATACAATGAGCAGTTCTTC. Translation: CASSSGTSGYNEQFF.

This clonotype is a singleton in its sample. V usage is TRBV30 and J usage is TRBJ2-7, with 7 bases aligning to TRBD1. V lost 5 bases, J lost 6 bases, and 16 bases stayed unmatched. The length of the CDR3 is 15 residues. From germline, CDR1 is GTSNPN and CDR2 SVGIG (reference sequence). CDR3 bases: TGTGCCTGGGACAAGCGTCCGGACAGGTATTCCGAGCAGTACTTC. Residues: CAWDKRPDRYSEQYF.

This clonotype was counted a few times. This chain connects TRBV15 to TRBJ1-1, with 7 bases identical to TRBD1. Germline assignment: CDR1 LNHNV and CDR2 YYDKDF (reference sequence). The CDR3 covers 12 residues. V shed 4 bases, J shed 10 bases, and the junction held 6 bases outside the gene matches. Written as DNA, the CDR3 is TGTGCCACCAGCACCCGACAGGGTGTAGCTTTCTTT. Amino acid sequence: CATSTRQGVAFF. Complete variable domain (other parts from reference TRBV15 and TRBJ1-1): DAMVIQNPRYQVTQFGKPVTLSCSQTLNHNVMYWYQQKSSQAPKLLFHYYDKDFNNEADTPDNFQSRRPNTSFCFLDIRSPGLGDTAMYLCATSTRQGVAFFGQGTRLTVV.

V is TRBV29-1 and J is TRBJ2-7; D unclear. Trimming left V 4 bases short and J 4 bases short, with 14 bases between. Germline CDR1 and CDR2: SQVTM and ANQGSEA. This CDR3 region has 13 residues. The CDR3 loop is CSVASQRVYEQYF. CDR3 DNA sequence: TGCAGCGTTGCGTCCCAAAGGGTATACGAGCAGTACTTC.

The rearrangement uses TRBV7-2 and TRBJ2-2, with D perhaps matching TRBD1 (6 bases). Per germline, CDR1 SGHTA and CDR2 FQGNSA. The V and J ends lost 8 bases and 3 bases respectively, with 19 bases between them. The CDR3 runs to 16 residues. CDR3 coding DNA: TGTGCCAGCCCAACCGCGACAGGCCTCTACACCGGGGAGCTGTTTTTT. Translation: CASPTATGLYTGELFF. The complete variable domain, with remaining parts taken from reference TRBV7-2 and TRBJ2-2, reads GAGVSQSPSNKVTEKGKDVELRCDPISGHTALYWYRQSLGQGLEFLIYFQGNSAPDKSGLPSDRFSAERTGGSVSTLTIQRTQQEDSAVYLCASPTATGLYTGELFFGEGSRLTVL.

This clonotype was observed a few times. V gene TRBV28 combines with J gene TRBJ2-2; 14 nucleotides line up with TRBD2. The germline V gene encodes CDR1 MDHEN and CDR2 SYDVKM. The J segment lost 5 bases and the V segment lost 3 bases, leaving 14 bases of the junction unmatched. The CDR3 spans 20 residues. DNA of the CDR3: TGTGCCAGCAGTTTGCGGGGACTAGCGGGAGCGCTGTGGGGAACCGGGGAGCTGTTTTTT. Translating it yields CASSLRGLAGALWGTGELFF.

The V call is TRBV28, the J call TRBJ2-7; TRBD1 matches at 7 bases. Per germline, CDR1 MDHEN and CDR2 SYDVKM. This CDR3 region has 14 residues. The ends lost 5 bases at V and 0 bases at J; junction bases unmatched: 4. CDR3 bases: TGTGCCAGCAGTAGGGACAGTGCCTCCTACGAGCAGTACTTC. This translates into CASSRDSASYEQYF.

The rearrangement joins TRBV6-1 to TRBJ2-1; 9 nucleotides match TRBD1. The ends lost 2 bases at V and 10 bases at J; junction bases unmatched: 6. Looked up from germline, CDR1 is MNHNS and CDR2 is SASEGT. The length of the CDR3 is 14 residues. This CDR3 is CASSESNRGHEQFF. The CDR3 DNA is TGTGCCAGCAGTGAATCGAACAGGGGGCACGAGCAGTTCTTC.

The chain joins TRBV7-2 to TRBJ1-1; no clear D. Germline lookup yields CDR1 SGHTA and CDR2 FQGNSA. The CDR3 is 13 residues long. The germline V and J ends were trimmed by 1 base and 4 bases, with 7 bases remaining between them. Written as DNA, the CDR3 is TGTGCCAGCAGCTTAGAAGGGCTCACTGAAGCTTTCTTT. The encoded protein is CASSLEGLTEAFF.

This sequence joins TRBV27 and TRBJ2-6, with 8 bases aligning to TRBD2. V was pared by 3 bases and J by 0 bases, with 7 bases of the junction left unmatched. CDR1 MNHEY and CDR2 SMNVEV come from the germline V gene (reference sequence). This CDR3 has 18 amino acids. This chain's CDR3 is CASSLLGLGSSGANVLTF. The CDR3 nucleotides are TGTGCCAGCAGTTTGTTGGGACTAGGGTCCTCTGGGGCCAACGTCCTGACTTTC.

This clonotype has only a few counts. CDR3 region: CASSSGGGGNQPQHF. The CDR3 DNA sequence: TGTGCCAGCAGTTCAGGGGGCGGTGGCAATCAGCCCCAGCATTTT. The J gene is TRBJ1-5, the V gene TRBV28; TRBD1 aligns across 8 bases. V was pared by 4 bases and J by 2 bases, with 4 bases of the junction left unmatched. CDR1 is MDHEN, CDR2 SYDVKM, per germline. The CDR3 is made up of 15 amino acids.

The chain carries TRBV7-2 and TRBJ2-3, with 8 bases fitting TRBD1. The CDR3 is 16 amino acids. V gave up 3 bases and J gave up 2 bases; unmatched junction bases: 7. Germline CDR1 and CDR2: SGHTA and FQGNSA. In DNA, the CDR3 is TGTGCCAGCAGCTTGACCGGGACAGGAGCCACAGATACGCAGTATTTT. This gives the protein CASSLTGTGATDTQYF.

The chain couples TRBV24-1 to TRBJ2-6; D is tentatively TRBD1 or TRBD2 (6 bases each). CDR3 length: 16 amino acids. Germline V gives CDR1 KGHDR, CDR2 SFDVKD. Deletions cut 3 bases from V and 4 bases from J, with 12 bases between. CDR3 residues: CATSDNGGAGANVLTF. DNA for the CDR3: TGTGCCACCAGTGATAACGGGGGCGCCGGGGCCAACGTCCTGACTTTC.

The rearrangement uses TRBV5-4 and TRBJ1-1, with 8 positions matching TRBD1. Germline CDR1 SGHNT, CDR2 YYREEE (reference sequence). The CDR3 has 17 amino acids. J lost 6 bases, V lost 4 bases, and 17 bases had no gene match. The CDR3 protein is CASSVAGGAGGSAEAFF. The CDR3 coding sequence is TGTGCCAGCAGCGTTGCTGGGGGGGCAGGGGGCTCGGCTGAAGCTTTCTTT.